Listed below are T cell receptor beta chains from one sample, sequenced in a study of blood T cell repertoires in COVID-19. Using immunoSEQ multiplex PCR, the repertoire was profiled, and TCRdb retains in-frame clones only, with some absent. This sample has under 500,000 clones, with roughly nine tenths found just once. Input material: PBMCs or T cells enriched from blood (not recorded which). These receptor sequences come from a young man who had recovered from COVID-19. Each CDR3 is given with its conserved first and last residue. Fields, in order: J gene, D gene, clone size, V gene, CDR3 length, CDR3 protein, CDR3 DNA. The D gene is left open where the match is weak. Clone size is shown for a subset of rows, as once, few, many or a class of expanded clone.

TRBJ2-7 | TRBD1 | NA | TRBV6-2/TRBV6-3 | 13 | CASSSRGLLEQYF | TGTGCCAGCAGTTCCAGGGGGCTGCTCGAGCAGTACTTC
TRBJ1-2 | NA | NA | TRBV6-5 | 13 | CASGLGGPYGYTF | TGTGCCAGCGGTTTGGGGGGACCATATGGCTACACCTTC
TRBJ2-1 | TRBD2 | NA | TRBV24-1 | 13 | CATGLPGGNEQFF | TGTGCCACCGGTCTACCGGGGGGTAATGAGCAGTTCTTC
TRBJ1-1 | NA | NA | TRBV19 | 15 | CASRNTGDLGTEAFF | TGTGCCAGTAGAAATACCGGGGATTTGGGCACTGAAGCTTTCTTT
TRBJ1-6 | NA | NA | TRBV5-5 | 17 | CASSLARGSGSNSPLHF | TGTGCCAGCAGCTTGGCCAGGGGTTCGGGCAGTAATTCACCCCTCCACTTT
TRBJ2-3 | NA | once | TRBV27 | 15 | CASRYRQGGSDTQYF | TGTGCCAGCAGATACCGACAGGGAGGTTCAGATACGCAGTATTTT
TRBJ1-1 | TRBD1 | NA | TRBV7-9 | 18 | CASSLNRAGGPSRSEAFF | TGTGCCAGCAGCTTAAATAGGGCAGGGGGACCATCCCGGTCAGAAGCTTTCTTT
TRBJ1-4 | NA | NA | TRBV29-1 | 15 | CSVGSGQTTNEKLFF | TGCAGCGTTGGTTCAGGCCAAACAACTAATGAAAAACTGTTTTTT
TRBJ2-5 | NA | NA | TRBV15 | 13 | CATSEYRPGTQYF | TGTGCCACCAGCGAGTACAGGCCAGGGACCCAGTACTTC
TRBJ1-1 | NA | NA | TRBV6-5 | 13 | CASNSYRVSEAFF | TGTGCCAGCAACTCGTACAGGGTTTCTGAAGCTTTCTTT
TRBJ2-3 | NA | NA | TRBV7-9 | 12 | CASSLDRDTQYF | TGTGCCAGCAGCTTAGATAGAGATACGCAGTATTTT
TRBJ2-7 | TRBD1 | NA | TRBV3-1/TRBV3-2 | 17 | CASSHPGDGTVSYEQYF | TGTGCCAGCAGCCACCCCGGTGACGGGACAGTCAGCTACGAGCAGTACTTC
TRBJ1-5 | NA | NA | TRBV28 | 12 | CASKGGNQPQHF | TGTGCCAGCAAGGGGGGCAATCAGCCCCAGCATTTT
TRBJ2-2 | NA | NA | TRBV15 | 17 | CATSRAGGARGTGELFF | TGTGCCACCAGCAGGGCCGGCGGGGCGCGTGGCACCGGGGAGCTGTTTTTT
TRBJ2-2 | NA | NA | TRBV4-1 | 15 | CASSQAASEAGELFF | TGCGCCAGCAGCCAAGCGGCTAGCGAGGCCGGGGAGCTGTTTTTT
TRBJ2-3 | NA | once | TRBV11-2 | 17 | CASSRGPGTYNSDTQYF | TGTGCCAGCAGCCGAGGACCGGGGACATATAATTCTGATACGCAGTATTTT
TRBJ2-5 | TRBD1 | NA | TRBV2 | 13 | CASITGGWETQYF | TGTGCCAGCATCACAGGGGGCTGGGAGACCCAGTACTTC
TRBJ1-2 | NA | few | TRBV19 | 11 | CASSPGGGYTF | TGTGCCAGTAGTCCGGGGGGTGGCTACACCTTC
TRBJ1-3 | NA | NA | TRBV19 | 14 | CASSSESSGNTIYF | TGTGCCAGTAGTTCCGAGAGCTCTGGAAACACCATATATTTT
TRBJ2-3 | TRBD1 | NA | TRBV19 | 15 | CASSIGQGVSDTQYF | TGTGCCAGTAGTATAGGACAGGGGGTGTCAGATACGCAGTATTTT